The 12 T cell receptor beta chains below were found in one sample sequenced in a study of cytomegalovirus exposure and HLA in healthy donors. The PCR used 60 Vbeta and 13 Jbeta primers. Assay: immunoSEQ multiplex PCR; the TCRdb copy retains only in-frame clones and omits some. The table includes tens of thousands of clones, roughly 78% detected once. What was sequenced was PBMCs. The receptors shown here come from a middle-aged woman in good health and CMV-seropositive.

DNA of the CDR3: TGTGCCAGCAGTGATGAGAATCGTGGCTACACCTTC. Its protein is CASSDENRGYTF. V is TRBV2 and J is TRBJ1-2, with D hard to call. Looked up from germline, CDR1 is SNHLY and CDR2 is FYNNEI. CDR3 size: 12 residues. Trimming pared 3 bases from V and 7 bases from J, leaving 9 bases between.

For the CDR3, the DNA is TGCAGCGTTGATACAGGTTCTGAAAAACTGTTTTTT. As protein: CSVDTGSEKLFF. The chain uses TRBV29-1 and TRBJ1-4; tentative D call: TRBD1 (5 bases). This CDR3 has 12 amino acids. From germline, CDR1 is SQVTM and CDR2 ANQGSEA. Trimming pared 3 bases from V and 7 bases from J, leaving 9 bases between.

The chain is built from TRBV7-9 and TRBJ1-1, with no clear D. The CDR3 runs 13 residues. Germline loops: CDR1 SEHNR, CDR2 FQNEAQ (reference sequence). V shed 3 bases and J shed 5 bases, with 10 bases lying between them. This chain's CDR3 is CASSFIRETEAFF. The CDR3 DNA is TGTGCCAGCAGCTTCATCCGCGAGACTGAAGCTTTCTTT. The full variable domain, completed using reference TRBV7-9 and TRBJ1-1, is DTGVSQNPRHKITKRGQNVTFRCDPISEHNRLYWYRQTLGQGPEFLTYFQNEAQLEKSRLLSDRFSAERPKGSFSTLEIQRTEQGDSAMYLCASSFIRETEAFFGQGTRLTVV.

This clone was seen only a few times. The V gene is TRBV11-2, the J gene TRBJ2-2; TRBD1 matches 11 bases. V shed 4 bases, J shed 6 bases, and the junction held 4 bases outside the gene matches. The V gene's germline CDR1 is SGHAT and CDR2 FQNNGV. This CDR3 is 15 amino acids long. CDR3 protein: CASSYGTGGSGELFF. For the CDR3, the DNA is TGTGCCAGCAGCTACGGGACAGGGGGGTCCGGGGAGCTGTTTTTT. Supplemented by reference TRBV11-2 and TRBJ2-2, the full variable domain reads EAGVAQSPRYKIIEKRQSVAFWCNPISGHATLYWYQQILGQGPKLLIQFQNNGVVDDSQLPKDRFSAERLKGVDSTLKIQPAKLEDSAVYLCASSYGTGGSGELFFGEGSRLTVL.

The rearrangement uses TRBV5-5 and TRBJ1-4, with 11 bases lining up with TRBD1. V lost 4 bases, J lost 7 bases, and 3 bases stayed unmatched. From germline, CDR1 is SGHKS and CDR2 YYEKEE (reference sequence). The CDR3 runs to 14 residues. The CDR3 bases are TGTGCCAGCAGCGGGACAGGGGGTAGTGAAAAACTGTTTTTT. It codes for CASSGTGGSEKLFF.

This rearrangement joins TRBV9 to TRBJ2-7, with unresolved D. Trimming removed 0 bases at V and 6 bases at J, with 7 bases between. The CDR3 contains 12 residues. CDR1 is SGDLS, CDR2 YYNGEE, per germline. This chain's CDR3 is CASSVDRGEQYF. DNA for the CDR3: TGTGCCAGCAGCGTAGATCGAGGCGAGCAGTACTTC.

This clone was seen a single time. This chain joins TRBV7-9 and TRBJ2-1; D not resolved. V lost 3 bases and J 12 bases, leaving 15 bases between the germline ends. From germline, CDR1 is SEHNR and CDR2 FQNEAQ (reference sequence). This CDR3 has 13 residues. CDR3 bases: TGTGCCAGCAGCTTGAACAGCCAGCAAGGGCAGTTCTTC. It is translated as CASSLNSQQGQFF.

The chain carries TRBV7-9 and TRBJ2-7, with D perhaps TRBD1 (6 bases). This CDR3 comprises 14 residues. V was trimmed by 5 bases and J by 2 bases, leaving 13 bases between them. CDR1 and CDR2 from the germline V gene are SEHNR and FQNEAQ (reference sequence). The CDR3 DNA sequence: TGTGCCAGCAGCCCAAGGACAGTCACCTACGAGCAGTACTTC. Encoded protein: CASSPRTVTYEQYF.

The chain's CDR3 is CASSRLDSTRGYTF. Here the CDR3 DNA reads TGTGCCAGCAGTCGATTGGACAGCACGCGGGGCTACACCTTC. The V call is TRBV27, the J call TRBJ1-2, with D possibly being TRBD1 (6 bases). Germline-derived CDR1 and CDR2 are MNHEY and SMNVEV (reference sequence). The CDR3 loop spans 14 amino acids. V lost 5 bases and J lost 8, with 18 bases in between.

The chain links TRBV21-1 to TRBJ1-4. TRBV21-1 is a known pseudogene. This CDR3 is 13 amino acids long. The CDR3 sequence: CASMWGRGEKLFF. As DNA, the CDR3 is TGTGCCAGCATGTGGGGGAGGGGCGAAAAACTGTTTTTT.

The gene calls are TRBV1 and TRBJ1-2; the listed D gene, TRBD1, was not tested against the DNA. TRBV1 is a documented pseudogene. This CDR3 region has 19 residues. The CDR3, as DNA: TGCACCAGCAGCCAAGTTCAGAGGGACAGGGGGTTTACTGGCTATGGCTACACCTTC. Amino acid sequence: CTSSQVQRDRGFTGYGYTF.

The rearrangement joins TRBV5-1 to TRBJ2-5; 9 nucleotides align to TRBD2. V lost 4 bases to trimming and J lost 4 bases; unmatched junction nucleotides: 11. The germline V gene has CDR1 SGHRS and CDR2 YFSETQ. The CDR3 length is 16 residues. CDR3 amino acids: CASSPGLAQGGETQYF. The CDR3, as DNA: TGCGCCAGCAGCCCAGGACTAGCGCAGGGAGGAGAGACCCAGTACTTC.